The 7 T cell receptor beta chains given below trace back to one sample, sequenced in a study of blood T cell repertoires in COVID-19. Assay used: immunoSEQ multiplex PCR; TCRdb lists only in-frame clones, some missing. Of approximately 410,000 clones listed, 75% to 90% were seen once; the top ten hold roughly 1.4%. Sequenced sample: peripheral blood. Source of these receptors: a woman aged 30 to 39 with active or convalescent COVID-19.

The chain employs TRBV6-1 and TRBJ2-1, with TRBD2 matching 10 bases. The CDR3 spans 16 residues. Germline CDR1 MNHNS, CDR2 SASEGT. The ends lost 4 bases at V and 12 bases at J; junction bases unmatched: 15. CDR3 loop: CASSADLGLAPISQFF. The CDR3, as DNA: TGTGCCAGCAGTGCCGACCTGGGACTAGCGCCGATTTCGCAGTTCTTC.

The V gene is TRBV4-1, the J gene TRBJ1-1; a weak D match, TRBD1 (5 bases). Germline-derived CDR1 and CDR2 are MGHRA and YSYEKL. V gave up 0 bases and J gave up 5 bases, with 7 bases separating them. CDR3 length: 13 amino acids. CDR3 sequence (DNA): TGCGCCAGCAGCCAAGAGCGGGGGACTGAAGCTTTCTTT. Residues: CASSQERGTEAFF.

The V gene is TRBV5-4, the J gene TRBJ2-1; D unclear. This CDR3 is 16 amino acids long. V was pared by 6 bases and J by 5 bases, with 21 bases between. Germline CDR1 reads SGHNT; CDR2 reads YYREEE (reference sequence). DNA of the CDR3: TGTGCCAGCACCCATGTCCCGTTACAAAAAAACAATGAGCAGTTCTTC. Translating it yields CASTHVPLQKNNEQFF.

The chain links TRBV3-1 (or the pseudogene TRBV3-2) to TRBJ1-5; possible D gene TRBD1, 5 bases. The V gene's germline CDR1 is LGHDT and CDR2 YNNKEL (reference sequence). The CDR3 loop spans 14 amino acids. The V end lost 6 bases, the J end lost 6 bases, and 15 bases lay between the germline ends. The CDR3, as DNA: TGTGCCAGCAGGCTCGGAGGGGCGGGTCAGCCCCAGCATTTT. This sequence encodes CASRLGGAGQPQHF.

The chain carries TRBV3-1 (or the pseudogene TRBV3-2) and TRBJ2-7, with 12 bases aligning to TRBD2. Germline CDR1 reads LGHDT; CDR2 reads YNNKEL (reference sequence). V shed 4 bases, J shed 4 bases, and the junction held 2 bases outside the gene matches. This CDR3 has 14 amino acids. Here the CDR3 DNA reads TGTGCCAGCAGCCTGGGACTAGCGGGTTACGAGCAGTACTTC. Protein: CASSLGLAGYEQYF.

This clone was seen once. This chain's CDR3 is CASSFLGTLNTEAFF. In DNA form, the CDR3 reads TGTGCCAGCAGCTTTTTGGGCACACTGAACACTGAAGCTTTCTTT. The rearrangement links TRBV7-9 to TRBJ1-1; no reliable D call. Trimming pared 3 bases from V and 0 bases from J, leaving 11 bases between. Germline assignment: CDR1 SEHNR and CDR2 FQNEAQ (reference sequence). The CDR3 spans 15 residues.

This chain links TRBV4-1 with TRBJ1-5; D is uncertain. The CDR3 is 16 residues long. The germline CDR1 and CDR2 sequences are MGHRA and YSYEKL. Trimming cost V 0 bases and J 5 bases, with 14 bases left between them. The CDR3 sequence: CASSQDEALLYQPQHF. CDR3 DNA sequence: TGCGCCAGCAGCCAAGATGAGGCGCTGCTCTATCAGCCCCAGCATTTT.